The TCR beta chain described here comes from a study of T cell responses to AZD1222 COVID-19 vaccine. Findings and limits, study-wide: Most donors were white British and more were female, and clonal diversity was possibly underestimated. Close to half of spike-specific TCRs reportedly recognize unmutated variant regions. Samples come after the peak T cell response, not at day 14. An increase in Spike-specific TCR breadth and depth was observed after two AZD1222 doses.

Germline V lookup: CDR1 SGHNT, CDR2 YENEEA. The CDR3 has 14 residues. After removal of 8 bases from V and 4 bases from J, the junction contained 6 bases not matched to a gene. This clone was seen only once. What it binds is not known. The data were produced by immunoSEQ multiplex PCR, yet TCRdb's version contains in-frame clones alone and is incomplete. In the table there are 150,000 to 200,000 clones, about 91% of which are singletons. The chain employs TRBV11-3 and TRBJ2-1, with 9 bases aligning to TRBD1. The sequence came from an adult in good health. Sequences were derived from peripheral blood, sampled on day 0 of AZD1222 vaccination. In DNA, the CDR3 is TGTGCCAGCGGCCGGGACAGGGATTACAATGAGCAGTTCTTC. It translates to CASGRDRDYNEQFF.